This T cell receptor beta chain was captured in a study of blood T cell repertoires in COVID-19. J gave up 5 bases and V 8 bases, and 5 bases lay outside the gene matches. Germline V gene lookup returns CDR1 ENHRY and CDR2 SYGVKD. There are 12 residues in the CDR3. Those designated as exposed participants met a COVID-19 case within 2 weeks before study entry. The data were produced by immunoSEQ multiplex PCR, yet TCRdb's version contains in-frame clones alone and is incomplete. The repertoire has 210,000 or so clones, roughly 80% of them found once; the top ten carry around 4.6%. This TCR derives from a woman between 45 and 60 years old who had been exposed to COVID-19. What was sequenced was PBMCs or T cells enriched from blood (not recorded which). The genes are TRBV10-3 and TRBJ1-2; 7 nucleotides match TRBD1. CDR3 nucleotides: TGTGCCATCGGGGAACAGGGGTATGGCTACACCTTC. Protein sequence: CAIGEQGYGYTF.